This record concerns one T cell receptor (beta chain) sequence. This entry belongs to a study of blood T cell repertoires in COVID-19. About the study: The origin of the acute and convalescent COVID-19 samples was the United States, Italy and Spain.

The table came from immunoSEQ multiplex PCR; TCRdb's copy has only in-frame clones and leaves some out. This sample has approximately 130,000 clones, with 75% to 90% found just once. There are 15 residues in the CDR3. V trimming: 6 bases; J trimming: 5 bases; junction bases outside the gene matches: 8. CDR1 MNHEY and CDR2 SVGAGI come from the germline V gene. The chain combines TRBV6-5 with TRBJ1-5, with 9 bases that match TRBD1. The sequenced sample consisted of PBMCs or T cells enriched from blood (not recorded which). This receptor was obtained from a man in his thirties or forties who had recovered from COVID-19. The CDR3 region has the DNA TGTGCCAGCAGATTCGGGACAGGGCGGGATCAGCCCCAGCATTTT. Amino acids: CASRFGTGRDQPQHF.